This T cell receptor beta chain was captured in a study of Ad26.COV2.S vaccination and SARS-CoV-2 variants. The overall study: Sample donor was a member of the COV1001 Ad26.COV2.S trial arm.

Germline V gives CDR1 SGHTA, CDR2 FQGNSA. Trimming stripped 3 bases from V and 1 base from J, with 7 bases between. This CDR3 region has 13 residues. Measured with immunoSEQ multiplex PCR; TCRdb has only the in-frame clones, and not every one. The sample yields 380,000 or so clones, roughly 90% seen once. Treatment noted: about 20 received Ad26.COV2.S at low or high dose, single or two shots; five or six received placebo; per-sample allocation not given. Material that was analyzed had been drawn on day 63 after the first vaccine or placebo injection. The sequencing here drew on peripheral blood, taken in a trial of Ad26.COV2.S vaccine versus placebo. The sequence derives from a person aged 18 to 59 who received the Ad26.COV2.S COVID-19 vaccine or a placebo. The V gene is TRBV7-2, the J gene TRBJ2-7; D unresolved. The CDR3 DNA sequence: TGTGCCAGCAGCTTGAGTGGATCCTACGAGCAGTACTTC. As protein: CASSLSGSYEQYF.